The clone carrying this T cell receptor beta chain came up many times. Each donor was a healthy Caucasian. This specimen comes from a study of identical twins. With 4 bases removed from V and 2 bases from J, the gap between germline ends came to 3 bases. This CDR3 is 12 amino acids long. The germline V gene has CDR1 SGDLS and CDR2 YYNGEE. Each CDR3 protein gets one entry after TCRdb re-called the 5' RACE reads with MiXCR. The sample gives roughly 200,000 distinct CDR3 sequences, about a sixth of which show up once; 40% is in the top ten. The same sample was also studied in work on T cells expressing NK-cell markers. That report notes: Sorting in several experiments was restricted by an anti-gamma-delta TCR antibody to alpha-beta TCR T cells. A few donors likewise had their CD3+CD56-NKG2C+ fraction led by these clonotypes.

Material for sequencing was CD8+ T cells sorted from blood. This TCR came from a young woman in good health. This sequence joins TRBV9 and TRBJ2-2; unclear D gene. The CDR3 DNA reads TGTGCCAGCAGCCCCAACACCGGGGAGCTGTTTTTT. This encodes CASSPNTGELFF.